One sample yielded the 11 T cell receptor beta chains listed below, sequenced in a study. TCRdb passed the RT-PCR reads through MiXCR, listing each CDR3 protein once. The sample lists about 680,000 distinct CDR3 sequences, 13% to 15% occurring once. Sequencing used memory CD4+ T cells from blood. The receptor set was obtained from a female donor in good health, serving as a healthy control.

There are many counts of this clonotype. The rearrangement joins TRBV5-1 to TRBJ2-7; 11 bases agree with TRBD1. The CDR3 consists of 16 residues. CDR1 is SGHRS, CDR2 YFSETQ, per germline. Germline trimming cut 4 bases from V and 5 bases from J; bases unmatched to any gene: 11. In nucleotides, the CDR3 is TGCGCCAGCAGCCGAAACCCCGGGACAGGGGGTAACGAGCAGTACTTC. It specifies CASSRNPGTGGNEQYF. The complete variable domain, with remaining parts taken from reference TRBV5-1 and TRBJ2-7, reads KAGVTQTPRYLIKTRGQQVTLSCSPISGHRSVSWYQQTPGQGLQFLFEYFSETQRNKGNFPGRFSGRQFSNSRSEMNVSTLELGDSALYLCASSRNPGTGGNEQYFGPGTRLTVT.

In this sample, this clonotype turned up many times. This chain connects TRBV4-1 to TRBJ1-2; D remains ambiguous. The CDR3 spans 12 residues. Germline CDR1 reads MGHRA; CDR2 reads YSYEKL. Deletions cut 3 bases from V and 5 bases from J, with 7 bases between. The CDR3 DNA sequence: TGCGCCAGCAGCCATGAACATTATGGCTACACCTTC. It yields the protein CASSHEHYGYTF.

The chain has TRBV20-1 and TRBJ1-2; TRBD1 matches 10 bases. The CDR3 consists of 12 residues. Germline V gene lookup returns CDR1 DFQATT and CDR2 SNEGSKA (reference sequence). The V and J ends lost 6 bases and 6 bases, in that order; junction bases with no gene match: 4. The DNA of the CDR3 is TGCAGTGCCTGGGACAGGGGAGATGGCTACACCTTC. Its protein is CSAWDRGDGYTF.

This chain connects TRBV30 to TRBJ1-1, with unresolved D. Germline V gene sequence: CDR1 GTSNPN, CDR2 SVGIG (reference sequence). Trimming pared 5 bases from V and 3 bases from J, leaving 13 bases between. CDR3 size: 13 residues. CDR3 DNA: TGTGCCTGGGGGAGGGCTGGGGACACTGAAGCTTTCTTT. Encoded protein: CAWGRAGDTEAFF.

The sample holds many counts of this clonotype. CDR3 DNA: TGCGCCAGCACCGGGACTAGCGGATACAATGAGCAGTTCTTC. Translation gives CASTGTSGYNEQFF. This chain joins TRBV5-1 and TRBJ2-1; 11 bases agree with TRBD2. Germline V lookup: CDR1 SGHRS, CDR2 YFSETQ. V lost 6 bases and J lost 4; bases outside the gene matches: 3. The CDR3 spans 14 residues.

This chain links TRBV7-3 with TRBJ2-1; the match to TRBD2 covers 15 bases. The CDR3 length is 15 residues. V was pared by 5 bases and J by 11 bases, with 7 bases of the junction left unmatched. Germline V CDR1 and CDR2: SGHTA, FQGTGA. The CDR3 DNA sequence: TGTGCCAGCAGCCCGGGGACTAGCGGGGGGTTAAAGCAGTTCTTC. It translates to CASSPGTSGGLKQFF.

The genes are TRBV27 and TRBJ1-2; weak D call: TRBD1 (6 bases). Trimming took off 1 base at V and 0 bases at J, with 9 bases between the two ends. Germline loops: CDR1 MNHEY, CDR2 SMNVEV (reference sequence). The CDR3 length is 15 residues. The chain's CDR3 is CASSLFQGPNYGYTF. Here the CDR3 DNA reads TGTGCCAGCAGTTTATTCCAGGGGCCTAACTATGGCTACACCTTC.

The sample holds many counts of this clonotype. The genes are TRBV27 and TRBJ2-3; 13 positions agree with TRBD2. Germline V gene data show CDR1 as MNHEY and CDR2 as SMNVEV (reference sequence). J lost 7 bases, V lost 4 bases, and 8 bases had no gene match. The CDR3 sequence is 16 residues long. CDR3 protein: CASSSAGTSGAYTQYF. DNA for the CDR3: TGTGCCAGCAGTTCAGCAGGGACTAGCGGGGCGTATACGCAGTATTTT.

V gene TRBV6-1 combines with J gene TRBJ2-7, with 7 bases identical to TRBD1. The V gene end was trimmed by 5 bases and the J gene end by 2 bases; junction bases not matched to a gene: 6. In germline, CDR1 is MNHNS, CDR2 SASEGT. The CDR3 consists of 14 residues. The CDR3 coding sequence is TGTGCCAGCAGTATTCGGGACAGTGCCTACGAGCAGTACTTC. This sequence encodes CASSIRDSAYEQYF.

This clonotype has at least ten counts. The chain recombines TRBV4-3 with TRBJ2-7; 10 positions agree with TRBD1. Germline lookup yields CDR1 LGHNA and CDR2 YSLEER. V dropped 1 base and J dropped 5; count of bases not matched to a gene: 2. The CDR3 consists of 14 residues. The CDR3 DNA is TGCGCCAGCAGCCAAGGACAGGGGGCCAACGAGCAGTACTTC. It specifies CASSQGQGANEQYF.

The chain couples TRBV28 to TRBJ2-2, with D perhaps TRBD1 (6 bases). This CDR3 contains 15 residues. Germline assignment: CDR1 MDHEN and CDR2 SYDVKM. Deletions cut 6 bases from V and 2 bases from J, with 13 bases between. CDR3 residues: CASSASGANTGELFF. The CDR3 DNA follows: TGTGCCAGCAGCGCTTCAGGGGCCAACACCGGGGAGCTGTTTTTT.